This T cell receptor beta chain emerged from a study of shared clonotypes between healthy human individuals. V was pared by 3 bases and J by 5 bases, with 12 bases of the junction left unmatched. CDR3 length: 16 amino acids. Germline CDR1 and CDR2: SGHTA and FQGNSA. With respect to this clone: The antigen is not known.

The study, taken as a whole, reports: Deeper or shallower sequencing was expected to change how clonotypes are shared among donors.

Assay used: immunoSEQ multiplex PCR; TCRdb lists only in-frame clones, some missing. The sample gives about 2 million clones, approximately 95% of which show up once; 0.13% is in the top ten. The origin of this receptor is a man in his late teens or twenties in good health. Input material: naive CD4+ T cells sorted from blood. Subset in this sample: CD45RA+ positively selected. The chain combines TRBV7-2 with TRBJ2-5; 7 bases line up with TRBD1. The CDR3 is CASSLFGQGVSETQYF. The CDR3 DNA is TGTGCCAGCAGCTTGTTCGGGCAGGGGGTTTCGGAGACCCAGTACTTC.